The 29 T cell receptor beta chains below all came from one sample that was sequenced in a study of T-cell memory formation after mild COVID-19. TCRdb used MiXCR to reprocess the 5' RACE reads, holding one entry per CDR3 protein. This sample has 200,000 to 250,000 distinct CDR3 sequences; around 9.5% occur once, and the top ten carry around 3.4%. Sequenced material: PBMCs or a T cell subset sorted from them (not recorded which). These TCRs come from a man between 18 and 29 years old who had mild COVID-19 (a few samples of this study predate the infection). Cell type and time point are not known.

The chain uses TRBV4-1 and TRBJ1-5; TRBD1 aligns across 10 bases. V was clipped by 4 bases and J by 4 bases; unmatched bases: 13. CDR1 and CDR2 from the germline V gene are MGHRA and YSYEKL. The CDR3 extends over 18 amino acids. Written as DNA, the CDR3 is TGCGCCAGCAGCCGGGGACAGGGGACCCTAGGGGTGAATCAGCCCCAGCATTTT. Protein sequence: CASSRGQGTLGVNQPQHF.

CDR3 sequence: CASSVLGQGAGYGYNEQFF. CDR3 nucleotides: TGTGCCAGCAGTGTCTTGGGACAGGGGGCCGGCTACGGCTACAATGAGCAGTTCTTC. The chain is built from TRBV27 and TRBJ2-1; 12 nucleotides line up with TRBD1. Germline V CDR1 and CDR2: MNHEY, SMNVEV (reference sequence). The CDR3 contains 19 residues. J gave up 3 bases and V 5 bases, and 14 bases lay outside the gene matches.

This chain connects TRBV10-3 to TRBJ2-6; D unresolved. The length of the CDR3 is 15 residues. From germline, CDR1 is ENHRY and CDR2 SYGVKD. Trimming removed 0 bases at V and 4 bases at J, with 7 bases between. CDR3 amino acids: CAISESGPGANVLTF. The CDR3 nucleotides read TGTGCCATCAGTGAGTCCGGGCCCGGGGCCAACGTCCTGACTTTC.

The chain recombines TRBV11-2 with TRBJ1-5; tentative D call: TRBD1 (5 bases). Deletions cut 5 bases from V and 9 bases from J, with 17 bases between. The CDR3 extends over 14 amino acids. Germline loops: CDR1 SGHAT, CDR2 FQNNGV. The CDR3 DNA follows: TGTGCCAGCAGCCTCGGGGAGGGGAAGGTGCCCCAGCATTTT. This codes for CASSLGEGKVPQHF.

Comment on this clonotype: One end of the junction is discordant with germline, which a read error may explain. The chain recombines TRBV20-1 with TRBJ1-1; D gene uncertain. CDR3 length equals 12 residues. Germline V gene lookup returns CDR1 DFQATT and CDR2 SNEGSKA (reference sequence). The CDR3 region is CSARAARDEAFF. CDR3 DNA: TGCAGTGCGAGAGCCGCGAGGGATGAAGCTTTCTTT.

V and J are TRBV19 and TRBJ2-2; no clear D. The ends were cut back, 3 bases at V and 8 bases at J, with 16 bases in the middle. CDR1 is LNHDA, CDR2 SQIVND, per germline (reference sequence). The CDR3 totals 15 residues. The CDR3 region has the DNA TGTGCCAGTAGTATTCCCAGCCGAGCTATGGGGGAGCTGTTTTTT. It specifies CASSIPSRAMGELFF.

This clonotype has more than one count but fewer than ten. The chain has TRBV18 and TRBJ1-3; no definite D call. Germline V gene data show CDR1 as KGHSH and CDR2 as LQKENI. This CDR3 is 16 amino acids long. V lost 0 bases and J 7 bases, leaving 16 bases between the germline ends. The CDR3 DNA follows: TGTGCCAGCTCACCACCCGGCAGGCGCCCCAGGAACACCATATATTTT. It is translated as CASSPPGRRPRNTIYF.

This clonotype was observed a handful of times. The chain has TRBV20-1 and TRBJ2-7, with D hard to call. V lost 2 bases, J lost 6 bases, and 14 bases lay in between. This CDR3 has 13 amino acids. The germline CDR1 and CDR2 sequences are DFQATT and SNEGSKA (reference sequence). Here the CDR3 DNA reads TGCAGTGCTAGAAGGGCCTCCCCCCCCGAGCAGTACTTC. Its protein is CSARRASPPEQYF.

This clonotype came up a few times. J is TRBJ2-5 and V is TRBV24-1, with TRBD1 as a possible D gene (6 bases). The CDR3 covers 14 residues. In germline, CDR1 is KGHDR, CDR2 SFDVKD. The V and J ends lost 4 bases and 5 bases respectively, with 13 bases between them. CDR3 in amino acids: CATSDPDSGETQYF. CDR3 bases: TGTGCCACCAGTGACCCGGACAGTGGGGAGACCCAGTACTTC.

In its sample, this clonotype was seen a few times. The chain joins TRBV28 to TRBJ2-3; D uncertain. This CDR3 comprises 12 residues. V dropped 8 bases and J dropped 0 bases, with 6 bases sitting between them. In germline, CDR1 is MDHEN, CDR2 SYDVKM. The CDR3 DNA reads as TGTGCCAGCGCTGGGAGCACAGATACGCAGTATTTT. Translation: CASAGSTDTQYF.

This clonotype was seen only a few times. The chain links TRBV5-5 to TRBJ2-3, with TRBD2 matching 10 bases. The J segment lost 4 bases and the V segment lost 2 bases, leaving 7 bases of the junction unmatched. From germline, CDR1 is SGHKS and CDR2 YYEKEE (reference sequence). The CDR3 sequence is 16 residues long. In nucleotides, the CDR3 is TGTGCCAGCAGCTTCCGAAGCGGGGGGGTATCAGATACGCAGTATTTT. It is translated as CASSFRSGGVSDTQYF.

This clonotype was observed a single time. The V call is TRBV6-1, the J call TRBJ2-5, with unresolved D. CDR1 and CDR2 (germline): MNHNS, SASEGT. Trimming pared 1 base from V and 5 bases from J, leaving 5 bases between. CDR3 length: 12 amino acids. The CDR3 sequence is CASSEVVETQYF. In DNA form, the CDR3 reads TGTGCCAGCAGTGAAGTGGTGGAGACCCAGTACTTC.

This clonotype occurred many times. Here the CDR3 reads CASRPLGLANEQYV. The DNA of the CDR3 is TGTGCCAGCAGGCCGCTAGGACTAGCTAACGAGCAGTACGTC. The chain has TRBV25-1 and TRBJ2-7, with TRBD2 identical over 8 bases. Per germline, CDR1 MGHDK and CDR2 SYGVNS. The CDR3 runs to 14 residues. V dropped 6 bases and J dropped 5; count of bases not matched to a gene: 9.

This clonotype was recorded many times. The chain recombines TRBV4-3 with TRBJ1-1, with 7 bases identical to TRBD1. Trimming took 0 bases from V and 5 from J; bases not matched to a gene: 3. The CDR3 is 14 residues long. Germline V gene sequence: CDR1 LGHNA, CDR2 YSLEER. The CDR3 is CASSQDQGGTEAFF. Written as DNA, the CDR3 is TGCGCCAGCAGCCAAGATCAGGGGGGGACTGAAGCTTTCTTT.

CDR3: CASRQPVGYTF. The CDR3 coding sequence is TGTGCCAGTCGACAGCCCGTGGGCTACACCTTC. The V and J genes are TRBV28 and TRBJ1-2; perhaps TRBD1 as D (5 bases). Trimming shortened V by 9 bases and J by 8 bases, and 13 bases separated the two germline ends. There are 11 residues in the CDR3. Germline CDR1 is MDHEN and CDR2 is SYDVKM.

This clonotype was observed many times. The rearrangement joins TRBV11-2 to TRBJ2-1; D gene ambiguous. This CDR3 spans 13 amino acids. CDR1 and CDR2 from the germline V gene are SGHAT and FQNNGV. Trimming cost V 5 bases and J 5 bases, with 10 bases left between them. CDR3 region: CASSQARHNEQFF. The CDR3 DNA follows: TGTGCCAGCAGCCAGGCGCGTCACAATGAGCAGTTCTTC.

This clonotype was recorded a few times. The chain uses TRBV3-1 and TRBJ1-1; D uncertain. This CDR3 contains 13 residues. Trimming shortened V by 2 bases and J by 8 bases, and 12 bases separated the two germline ends. From germline, CDR1 is LGHDT and CDR2 YNNKEL (reference sequence). In DNA, the CDR3 is TGTGCCAGCAGCCAATACTCTGGCCCCGAAGCTTTCTTT. This sequence encodes CASSQYSGPEAFF.

The rearrangement joins TRBV5-1 to TRBJ1-2; 7 nucleotides align to TRBD1. The junction had 5 bases not matched to a gene; V was cut back by 5 bases and J by 4 bases. The CDR3 is 13 amino acids. The germline gives CDR1 SGHRS, CDR2 YFSETQ. DNA for the CDR3: TGCGCCAGCAGTTTCGGGACAGCCTATGGCTACACCTTC. Protein product: CASSFGTAYGYTF.

The chain joins TRBV24-1 to TRBJ2-3, with D possibly TRBD2 on 5 matching bases. The CDR3 has 14 amino acids. Germline V CDR1 and CDR2: KGHDR, SFDVKD. V gave up 6 bases and J gave up 7 bases, with 16 bases separating them. Written as DNA, the CDR3 is TGTGCCACCAGTTCGGCGATCGGGGATAATACGCAGTATTTT. Its translation is CATSSAIGDNTQYF.

This clonotype has ten or more counts. V and J are TRBV29-1 and TRBJ2-3, with TRBD2 as a possible D gene (7 bases). CDR1 SQVTM and CDR2 ANQGSEA come from the germline V gene. The CDR3 spans 16 residues. The V end was cut by 5 bases, the J end by 0 bases, with 18 bases between. CDR3 sequence (DNA): TGCAGCGTTCAACCAACGGGGGGCGTCAGCACAGATACGCAGTATTTT. Amino acid sequence: CSVQPTGGVSTDTQYF.

The rearrangement joins TRBV3-1 to TRBJ2-1, with 10 bases fitting TRBD2. CDR1 and CDR2 (germline): LGHDT, YNNKEL (reference sequence). The CDR3 sequence is 16 residues long. V lost 1 base to trimming and J lost 9 bases; unmatched junction nucleotides: 9. CDR3 sequence reads: CASSQGLAGAPSEQFF. DNA of the CDR3: TGTGCCAGCAGCCAAGGTCTAGCGGGGGCACCCAGTGAGCAGTTCTTC.

This rearrangement joins TRBV27 to TRBJ2-3; tentatively, D is TRBD1 (6 bases). Germline loops: CDR1 MNHEY, CDR2 SMNVEV (reference sequence). V dropped 8 bases and J dropped 9 bases, with 21 bases sitting between them. CDR3 length: 14 amino acids. CDR3 region: CASRPSNRAETQYF. In DNA form, the CDR3 reads TGTGCCAGCCGTCCTTCCAACAGGGCGGAGACGCAGTATTTT.

This clonotype showed up just a few times. The rearrangement uses TRBV12-2 and TRBJ2-3; no check of the table's D call, TRBD1, against the DNA was made. TRBV12-2 is given as a pseudogene. The CDR3 runs 16 residues. CDR3 loop: CASRALQGVSTDTQYF. DNA for the CDR3: TGTGCAAGTCGCGCCCTCCAGGGGGTTAGCACAGATACGCAGTATTTT.

The table lists this clonotype with a few counts. V and J are TRBV6-5 and TRBJ1-2; perhaps TRBD1 as D (6 bases). In germline, CDR1 is MNHEY, CDR2 SVGAGI. The V end lost 10 bases, the J end lost 4 bases, and 19 bases lay between the germline ends. The CDR3 runs to 14 residues. CDR3 nucleotide sequence: TGTGCCACCAGCCGAGGGGGAAGCACCTATGGCTACACCTTC. It encodes CATSRGGSTYGYTF.

The V and J genes are TRBV4-3 and TRBJ2-3; tentatively, D is TRBD1 (6 bases). V shed 1 base and J shed 0 bases, with 17 bases lying between them. The CDR3 is made up of 18 amino acids. Germline V gene sequence: CDR1 LGHNA, CDR2 YSLEER. The CDR3 sequence: CASSQGWTGGASTDTQYF. In DNA form, the CDR3 reads TGCGCCAGCAGCCAAGGGTGGACTGGGGGCGCTAGCACAGATACGCAGTATTTT.

The DNA for the CDR3 is TGTGCCAGCAGAACGGACAGGAGCACAGATACGCAGTATTTT. Translating gives CASRTDRSTDTQYF. The chain links TRBV6-5 to TRBJ2-3; 7 nucleotides align to TRBD1. Losses at the gene ends were 6 bases for V and 0 bases for J; bases not matched to a gene: 3. The V gene's germline CDR1 is MNHEY and CDR2 SVGAGI. The CDR3 is 14 amino acids.

This clonotype was observed a few times. The rearrangement links TRBV20-1 to TRBJ1-4; D may be TRBD1 (5 bases). Germline CDR1 reads DFQATT; CDR2 reads SNEGSKA (reference sequence). V lost 3 bases to trimming and J lost 4 bases, with 15 bases between them. This CDR3 spans 15 amino acids. The CDR3 spells CSASGRGGINEKLFF. The CDR3 DNA is TGCAGTGCTAGTGGCCGGGGCGGCATTAATGAAAAACTGTTTTTT.

The CDR3 reads CASSPIGERNEQFF. CDR3 bases: TGCGCCAGCAGCCCGATAGGGGAGAGGAATGAGCAGTTCTTC. V usage is TRBV4-1 and J usage is TRBJ2-1; D possibly matches TRBD1 or TRBD2 (5 bases each). Germline CDR1 is MGHRA and CDR2 is YSYEKL. The CDR3 has 14 residues. V was shortened by 4 bases and J by 7 bases, with 14 bases between the two germline ends.

The table lists this clonotype with a few counts. V is TRBV18 and J is TRBJ2-4, with D possibly being TRBD2 (5 bases). Germline-derived CDR1 and CDR2 are KGHSH and LQKENI. V was pared by 0 bases and J by 0 bases, with 6 bases between. The CDR3 has 15 amino acids. CDR3 DNA: TGTGCCAGCTCACCACCTGGACTAGCCAAAAACATTCAGTACTTC. It yields the protein CASSPPGLAKNIQYF.